This TCR beta chain was documented in a study of blood T cell repertoires in COVID-19. Sequencing used immunoSEQ multiplex PCR; TCRdb keeps in-frame clones, though not all of them. This table holds roughly 230,000 clones, approximately 85% found once. The CDR3 runs to 16 residues. Germline assignment: CDR1 SGHNT and CDR2 YYREEE (reference sequence). Turning to this clone: Germline is not matched at one junction end, which may reflect a read error.

The chain uses TRBV5-4 and TRBJ1-4, with D maybe TRBD1 (6 bases). The material sequenced was peripheral blood. The TCR originated in a man in his forties with acute or convalescent COVID-19. CDR3 coding DNA: TGTGCCAGCAGTTTGGGGGGGCAGGCAACTAATGAAAAACTGTTTTTT. Encoded protein: CASSLGGQATNEKLFF.